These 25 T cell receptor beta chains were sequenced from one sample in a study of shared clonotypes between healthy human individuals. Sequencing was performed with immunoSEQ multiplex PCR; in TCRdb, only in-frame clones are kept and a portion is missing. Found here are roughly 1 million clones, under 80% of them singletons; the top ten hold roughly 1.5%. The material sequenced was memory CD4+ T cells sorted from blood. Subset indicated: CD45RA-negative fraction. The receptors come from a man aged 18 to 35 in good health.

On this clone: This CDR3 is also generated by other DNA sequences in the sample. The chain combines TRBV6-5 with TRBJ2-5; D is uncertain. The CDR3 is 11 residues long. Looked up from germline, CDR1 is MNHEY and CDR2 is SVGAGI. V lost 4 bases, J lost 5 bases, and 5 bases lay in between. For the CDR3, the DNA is TGTGCCAGCAGTTCCCGCGAGACCCAGTACTTC. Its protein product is CASSSRETQYF.

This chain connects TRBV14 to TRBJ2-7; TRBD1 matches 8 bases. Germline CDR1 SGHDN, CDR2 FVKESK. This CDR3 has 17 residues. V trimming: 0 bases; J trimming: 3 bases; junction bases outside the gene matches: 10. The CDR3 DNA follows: TGTGCCAGCAGCCAAGACCGGACAGGGCGCAGACACTACGAGCAGTACTTC. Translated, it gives CASSQDRTGRRHYEQYF.

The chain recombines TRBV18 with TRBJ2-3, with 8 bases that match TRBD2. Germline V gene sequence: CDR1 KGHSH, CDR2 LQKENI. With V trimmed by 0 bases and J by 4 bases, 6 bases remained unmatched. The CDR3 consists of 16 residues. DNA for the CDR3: TGTGCCAGCTCACCACCGGTAAGCGGGGGCGCAGATACGCAGTATTTT. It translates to CASSPPVSGGADTQYF.

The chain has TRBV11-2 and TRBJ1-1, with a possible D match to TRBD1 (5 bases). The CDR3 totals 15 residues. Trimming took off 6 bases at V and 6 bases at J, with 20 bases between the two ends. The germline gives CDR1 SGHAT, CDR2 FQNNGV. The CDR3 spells CASSQVGRGTPEAFF. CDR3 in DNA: TGTGCCAGCAGTCAAGTGGGTCGGGGGACCCCTGAAGCTTTCTTT.

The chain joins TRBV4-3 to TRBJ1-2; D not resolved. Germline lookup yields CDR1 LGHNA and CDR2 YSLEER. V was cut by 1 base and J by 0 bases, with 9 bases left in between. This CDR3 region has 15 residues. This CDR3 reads CASSQGFQANYGYTF. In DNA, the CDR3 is TGCGCCAGCAGCCAAGGTTTCCAAGCTAACTATGGCTACACCTTC.

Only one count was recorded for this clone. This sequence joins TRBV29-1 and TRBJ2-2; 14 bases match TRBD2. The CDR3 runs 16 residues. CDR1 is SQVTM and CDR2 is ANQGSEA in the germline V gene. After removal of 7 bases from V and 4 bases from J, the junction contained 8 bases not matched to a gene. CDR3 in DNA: TGCAGCGCTCGGGGACTAGCGGGAGTGGGCACCGGGGAGCTGTTTTTT. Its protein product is CSARGLAGVGTGELFF.

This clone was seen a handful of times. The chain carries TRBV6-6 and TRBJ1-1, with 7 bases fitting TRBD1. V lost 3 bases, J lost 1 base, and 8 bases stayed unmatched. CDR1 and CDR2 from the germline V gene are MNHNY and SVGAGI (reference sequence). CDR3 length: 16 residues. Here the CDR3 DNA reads TGTGCCAGCAGTTATTCGCCGGGACAGAGGAACACTGAAGCTTTCTTT. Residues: CASSYSPGQRNTEAFF.

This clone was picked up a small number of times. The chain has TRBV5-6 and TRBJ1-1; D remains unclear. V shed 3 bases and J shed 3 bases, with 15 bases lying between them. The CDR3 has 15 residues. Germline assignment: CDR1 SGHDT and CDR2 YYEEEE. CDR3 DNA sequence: TGTGCCAGCAGCTCGGCCCCGGGGAGTTACACTGAAGCTTTCTTT. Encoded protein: CASSSAPGSYTEAFF.

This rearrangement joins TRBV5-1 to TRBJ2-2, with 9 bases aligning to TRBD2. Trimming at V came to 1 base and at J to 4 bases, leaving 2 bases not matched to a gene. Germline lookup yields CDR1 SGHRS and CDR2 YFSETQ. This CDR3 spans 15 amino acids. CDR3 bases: TGCGCCAGCAGCTTGCTAGCGGGGAGCACCGGGGAGCTGTTTTTT. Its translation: CASSLLAGSTGELFF.

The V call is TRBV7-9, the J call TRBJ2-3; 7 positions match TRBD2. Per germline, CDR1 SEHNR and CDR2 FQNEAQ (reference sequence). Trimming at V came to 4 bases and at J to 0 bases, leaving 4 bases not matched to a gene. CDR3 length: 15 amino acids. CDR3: CASSSGGPSTDTQYF. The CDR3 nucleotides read TGTGCCAGCAGCTCGGGGGGTCCTAGCACAGATACGCAGTATTTT.

CDR3 coding DNA: TGTGCCAGCAGCCGTGGACTAGCGGAGGTCAATGAGCAGTTCTTC. It translates to CASSRGLAEVNEQFF. This chain uses TRBV7-9 with TRBJ2-1; the match to TRBD2 covers 10 bases. Germline values: CDR1 SEHNR, CDR2 FQNEAQ (reference sequence). This CDR3 is 15 amino acids long. The J segment lost 6 bases and the V segment lost 5 bases, leaving 7 bases of the junction unmatched. Looking up the rest from reference TRBV7-9 and TRBJ2-1 gives the full variable domain: DTGVSQNPRHKITKRGQNVTFRCDPISEHNRLYWYRQTLGQGPEFLTYFQNEAQLEKSRLLSDRFSAERPKGSFSTLEIQRTEQGDSAMYLCASSRGLAEVNEQFFGPGTRLTVL.

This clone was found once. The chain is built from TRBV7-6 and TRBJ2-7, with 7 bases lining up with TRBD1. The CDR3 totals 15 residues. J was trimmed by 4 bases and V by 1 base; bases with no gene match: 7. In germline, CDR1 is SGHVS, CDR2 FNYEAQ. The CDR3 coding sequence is TGTGCCAGCAGCTTAGATCTAACCAGGGGGTACGAGCAGTACTTC. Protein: CASSLDLTRGYEQYF.

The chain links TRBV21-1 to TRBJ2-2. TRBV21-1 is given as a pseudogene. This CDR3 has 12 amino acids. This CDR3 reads CASCLGTGELFF. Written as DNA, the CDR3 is TGTGCCAGCTGCCTGGGCACCGGGGAGCTGTTTTTT.

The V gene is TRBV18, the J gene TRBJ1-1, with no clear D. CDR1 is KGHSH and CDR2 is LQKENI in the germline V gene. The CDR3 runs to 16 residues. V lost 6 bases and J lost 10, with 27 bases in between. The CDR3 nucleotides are TGTGCCAGCTCCACCACGGGCCCGGGAACCCCCCATGGAGCTTTCTTT. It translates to CASSTTGPGTPHGAFF.

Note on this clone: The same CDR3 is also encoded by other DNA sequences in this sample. CDR3 sequence reads: CASSRPGQGTETQYF. The DNA for the CDR3 is TGCGCCAGCAGCCGGCCGGGACAGGGGACCGAGACCCAGTACTTC. This rearrangement joins TRBV5-1 to TRBJ2-5; 10 bases line up with TRBD1. The germline V gene has CDR1 SGHRS and CDR2 YFSETQ. This CDR3 is built from 15 residues. J lost 5 bases, V lost 4 bases, and 8 bases had no gene match.

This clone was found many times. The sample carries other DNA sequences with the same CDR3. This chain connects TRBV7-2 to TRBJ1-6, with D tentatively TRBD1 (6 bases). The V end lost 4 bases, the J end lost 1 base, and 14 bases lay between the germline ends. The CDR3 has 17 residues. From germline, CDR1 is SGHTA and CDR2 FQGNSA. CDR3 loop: CASSSSGTYSYNSPLHF. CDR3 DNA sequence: TGTGCCAGCAGCTCCTCCGGGACATATTCCTATAATTCACCCCTCCACTTT. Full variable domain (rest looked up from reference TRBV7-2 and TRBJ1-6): GAGVSQSPSNKVTEKGKDVELRCDPISGHTALYWYRQSLGQGLEFLIYFQGNSAPDKSGLPSDRFSAERTGGSVSTLTIQRTQQEDSAVYLCASSSSGTYSYNSPLHFGNGTRLTVT.

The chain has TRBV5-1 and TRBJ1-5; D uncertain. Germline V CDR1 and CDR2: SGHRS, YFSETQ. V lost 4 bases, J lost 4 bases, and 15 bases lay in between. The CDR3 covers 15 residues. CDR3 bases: TGCGCCAGCAGCCCGGCGGGCCGGTCAAATCAGCCCCAGCATTTT. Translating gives CASSPAGRSNQPQHF.

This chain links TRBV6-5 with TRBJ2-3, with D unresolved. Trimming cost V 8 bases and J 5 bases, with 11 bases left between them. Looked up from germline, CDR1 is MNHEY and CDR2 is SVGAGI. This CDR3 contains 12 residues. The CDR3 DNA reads TGTGCCAGCGGGGTGGGCCGAGATACGCAGTATTTT. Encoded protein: CASGVGRDTQYF.

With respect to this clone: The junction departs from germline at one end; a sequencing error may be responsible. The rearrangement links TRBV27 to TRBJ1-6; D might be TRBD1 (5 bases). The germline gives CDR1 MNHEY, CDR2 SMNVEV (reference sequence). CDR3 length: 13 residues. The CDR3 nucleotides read TGTGCCAGCAGTTTTCAAACCGGGGCCGCCCTTTCCTTT. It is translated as CASSFQTGAALSF.

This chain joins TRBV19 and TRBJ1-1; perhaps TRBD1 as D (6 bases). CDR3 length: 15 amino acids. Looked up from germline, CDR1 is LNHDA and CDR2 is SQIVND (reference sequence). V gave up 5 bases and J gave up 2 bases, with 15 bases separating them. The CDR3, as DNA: TGTGCCAGTAGTCCGACGGGGGCAGTTAACACTGAAGCTTTCTTT. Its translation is CASSPTGAVNTEAFF.

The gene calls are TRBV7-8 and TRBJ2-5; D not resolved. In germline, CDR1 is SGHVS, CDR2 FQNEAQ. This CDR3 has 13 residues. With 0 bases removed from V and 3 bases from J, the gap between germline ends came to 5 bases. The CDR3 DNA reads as TGTGCCAGCAGCTTAGCGGCAGAAGAGACCCAGTACTTC. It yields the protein CASSLAAEETQYF.

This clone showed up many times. In DNA, the CDR3 is TGTGCCAGCAGCGTGGGGCAGACAGTGGCTGGAAACACCATATATTTT. Its translation: CASSVGQTVAGNTIYF. The rearrangement uses TRBV11-2 and TRBJ1-3, with a possible D match to TRBD1 (5 bases). V gave up 5 bases and J gave up 2 bases, with 16 bases separating them. CDR3 length: 16 residues. CDR1 is SGHAT, CDR2 FQNNGV, per germline.

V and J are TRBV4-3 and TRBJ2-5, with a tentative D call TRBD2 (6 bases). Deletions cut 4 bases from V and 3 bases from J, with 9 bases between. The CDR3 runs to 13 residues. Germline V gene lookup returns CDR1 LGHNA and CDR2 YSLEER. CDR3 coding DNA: TGCGCCAGCAGCCTAGGACTAAAAGAGACCCAGTACTTC. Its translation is CASSLGLKETQYF.

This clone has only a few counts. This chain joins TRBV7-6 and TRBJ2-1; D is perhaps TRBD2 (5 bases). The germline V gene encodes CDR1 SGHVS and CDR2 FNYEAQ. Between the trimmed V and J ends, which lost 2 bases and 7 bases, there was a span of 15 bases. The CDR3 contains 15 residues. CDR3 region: CASSLLLATDNEQFF. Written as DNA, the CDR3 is TGTGCCAGCAGCTTACTCCTAGCTACCGATAATGAGCAGTTCTTC.

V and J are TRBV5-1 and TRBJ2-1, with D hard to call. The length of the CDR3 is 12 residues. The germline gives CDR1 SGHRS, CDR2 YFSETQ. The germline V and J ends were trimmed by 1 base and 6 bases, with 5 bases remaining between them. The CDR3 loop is CASSLSVNEQFF. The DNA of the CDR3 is TGCGCCAGCAGCTTGTCTGTCAATGAGCAGTTCTTC. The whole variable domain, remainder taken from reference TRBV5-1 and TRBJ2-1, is KAGVTQTPRYLIKTRGQQVTLSCSPISGHRSVSWYQQTPGQGLQFLFEYFSETQRNKGNFPGRFSGRQFSNSRSEMNVSTLELGDSALYLCASSLSVNEQFFGPGTRLTVL.